A single sample gave rise to the 6 T cell receptor beta chains below, sequenced in a study of OX40 agonist ivuxolimab in advanced cancers. TCRdb keeps only in-frame clones here, not all; method: immunoSEQ multiplex PCR. This repertoire shows 79,000 or so clones, around 85% found once; its top ten account for 0.61%. The sample in question was CD4+ or CD8+ T cells sorted from blood, obtained in a trial of the OX40 agonist ivuxolimab. These TCRs come from an adult with an advanced solid tumor such as melanoma, head and neck, liver or kidney cancer.

The chain combines TRBV18 with TRBJ1-3; D remains unclear. V lost 3 bases to trimming and J lost 0 bases, with 9 bases between them. Germline V gene sequence: CDR1 KGHSH, CDR2 LQKENI. CDR3 length: 15 residues. This CDR3 reads CASSPIGDSGNTIYF. The DNA of the CDR3 is TGTGCCAGCTCACCTATCGGGGACTCTGGAAACACCATATATTTT.

The V gene is TRBV6-1, the J gene TRBJ1-2; 7 nucleotides line up with TRBD1. The CDR3 covers 14 residues. The germline CDR1 and CDR2 sequences are MNHNS and SASEGT. Trimming cost V 1 base and J 8 bases; bases outside gene matches: 7. CDR3 amino acids: CASSEGGTVGGYTF. The CDR3, as DNA: TGTGCCAGCAGTGAAGGCGGGACAGTGGGGGGCTACACCTTC.

This chain joins TRBV6-1 and TRBJ1-3; a weak D match, TRBD1 (5 bases). V lost 4 bases and J lost 4, with 17 bases in between. This CDR3 is 16 amino acids long. The germline gives CDR1 MNHNS, CDR2 SASEGT. The CDR3 DNA sequence: TGTGCCAGCAGTGGAAAGGGGATGACAGCCGGAAACACCATATATTTT. The encoded protein is CASSGKGMTAGNTIYF.

The gene calls are TRBV25-1 and TRBJ2-5; a weak D match, TRBD1 (6 bases). CDR1 and CDR2 (germline): MGHDK, SYGVNS. This CDR3 region has 16 residues. V dropped 4 bases and J dropped 5 bases, with 20 bases sitting between them. DNA for the CDR3: TGTGCCAGCAGTGTAACCTCCCAGGGGATCGGCGAGACCCAGTACTTC. The encoded protein is CASSVTSQGIGETQYF. Full variable domain (missing parts from reference TRBV25-1 and TRBJ2-5): EADIYQTPRYLVIGTGKKITLECSQTMGHDKMYWYQQDPGMELHLIHYSYGVNSTEKGDLSSESTVSRIRTEHFPLTLESARPSHTSQYLCASSVTSQGIGETQYFGPGTRLLVL.

Only a few counts were recorded for this clone. This chain links TRBV6-1 with TRBJ1-4, with D unclear. Per the germline V gene, CDR1 is MNHNS and CDR2 is SASEGT. There are 11 residues in the CDR3. V gave up 4 bases and J gave up 8 bases, with 5 bases separating them. The CDR3 coding sequence is TGTGCCAGCAGTGGGGGAGAAAAACTGTTTTTT. Translating it yields CASSGGEKLFF.

The chain employs TRBV5-4 and TRBJ1-4; TRBD1 is a possible D gene (5 bases). The CDR3 is made up of 13 amino acids. V lost 5 bases, J lost 2 bases, and 7 bases lay in between. CDR1 SGHNT and CDR2 YYREEE come from the germline V gene (reference sequence). DNA of the CDR3: TGTGCCAGCAGGGGGCCCACTAATGAAAAACTGTTTTTT. It yields the protein CASRGPTNEKLFF.